The clone carrying this TCR beta chain was counted once. The antigen remains undetermined. The entry originates in a study of memory CD4+ T cells and cytomegalovirus serostatus. Here immunoSEQ multiplex PCR was the method, and the copy in TCRdb shows in-frame clones only, minus some. The sample carries around 88,000 clones, 80% recorded once. The study, taken as a whole, reports: CD4+ memory repertoires contained about two fifths of the roughly 160 reported CMV TCRbeta sequences.

The sort gate was single viable CD3+CD4+CD8-CD45RO+ cells for memory CD4+ T cells. Positive selection with CD4 microbeads enriched total CD4+ T cells. The receptor's source is an adult in good health and CMV-seropositive. Sample: memory CD4+ T cells from blood.

This CDR3 reads CASSLQGGDTEAFF. The CDR3 nucleotides read TGTGCCAGCAGCCTACAGGGGGGGGACACTGAAGCTTTCTTT. V usage is TRBV7-2 and J usage is TRBJ1-1, with 8 positions matching TRBD1. In germline, CDR1 is SGHTA, CDR2 FQGNSA. The CDR3 consists of 14 residues. After removal of 5 bases from V and 3 bases from J, the junction contained 5 bases not matched to a gene.